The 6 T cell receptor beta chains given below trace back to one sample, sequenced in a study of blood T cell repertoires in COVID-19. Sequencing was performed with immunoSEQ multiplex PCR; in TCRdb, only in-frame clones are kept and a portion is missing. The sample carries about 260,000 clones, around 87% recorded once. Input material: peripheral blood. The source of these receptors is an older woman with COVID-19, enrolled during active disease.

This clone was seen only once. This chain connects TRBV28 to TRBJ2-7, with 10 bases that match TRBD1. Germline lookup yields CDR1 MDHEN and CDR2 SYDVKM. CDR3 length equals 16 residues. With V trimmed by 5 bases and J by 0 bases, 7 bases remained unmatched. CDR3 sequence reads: CASSPPGQGISYEQYF. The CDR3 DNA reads TGTGCCAGCAGTCCTCCGGGACAGGGGATCTCCTACGAGCAGTACTTC.

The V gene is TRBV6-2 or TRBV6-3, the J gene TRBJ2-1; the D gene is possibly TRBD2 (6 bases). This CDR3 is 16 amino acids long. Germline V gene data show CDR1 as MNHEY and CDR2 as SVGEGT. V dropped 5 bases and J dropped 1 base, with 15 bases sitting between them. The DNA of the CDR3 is TGTGCCAGCAGTGAGAGGAGGGCCGGGTCCTACAATGAGCAGTTCTTC. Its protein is CASSERRAGSYNEQFF.

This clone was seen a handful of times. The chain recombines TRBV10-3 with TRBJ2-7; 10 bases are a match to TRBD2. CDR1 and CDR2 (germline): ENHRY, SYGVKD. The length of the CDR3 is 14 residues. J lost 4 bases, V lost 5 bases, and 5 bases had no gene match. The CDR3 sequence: CAISSGTSEYEQYF. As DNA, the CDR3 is TGTGCCATCAGTTCCGGGACTAGCGAATACGAGCAGTACTTC.

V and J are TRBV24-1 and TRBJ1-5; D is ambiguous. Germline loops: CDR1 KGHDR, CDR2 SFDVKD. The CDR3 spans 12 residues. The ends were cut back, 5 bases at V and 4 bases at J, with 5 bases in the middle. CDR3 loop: CATSGGNQPQHF. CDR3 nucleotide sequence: TGTGCCACCAGTGGCGGTAATCAGCCCCAGCATTTT.

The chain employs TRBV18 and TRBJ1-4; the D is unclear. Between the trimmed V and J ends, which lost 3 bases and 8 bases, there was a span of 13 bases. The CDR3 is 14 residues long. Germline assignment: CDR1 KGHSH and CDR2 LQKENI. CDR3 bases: TGTGCCAGCTCACCCGGCCAGGCGGGGGAAAAACTGTTTTTT. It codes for CASSPGQAGEKLFF.

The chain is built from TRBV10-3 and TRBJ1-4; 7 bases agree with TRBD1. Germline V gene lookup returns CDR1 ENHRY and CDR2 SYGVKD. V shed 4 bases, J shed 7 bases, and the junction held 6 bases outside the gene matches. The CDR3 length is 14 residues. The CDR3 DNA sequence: TGTGCCATCAGTGGACAGGGAGTTCCTGAAAAACTGTTTTTT. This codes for CAISGQGVPEKLFF.